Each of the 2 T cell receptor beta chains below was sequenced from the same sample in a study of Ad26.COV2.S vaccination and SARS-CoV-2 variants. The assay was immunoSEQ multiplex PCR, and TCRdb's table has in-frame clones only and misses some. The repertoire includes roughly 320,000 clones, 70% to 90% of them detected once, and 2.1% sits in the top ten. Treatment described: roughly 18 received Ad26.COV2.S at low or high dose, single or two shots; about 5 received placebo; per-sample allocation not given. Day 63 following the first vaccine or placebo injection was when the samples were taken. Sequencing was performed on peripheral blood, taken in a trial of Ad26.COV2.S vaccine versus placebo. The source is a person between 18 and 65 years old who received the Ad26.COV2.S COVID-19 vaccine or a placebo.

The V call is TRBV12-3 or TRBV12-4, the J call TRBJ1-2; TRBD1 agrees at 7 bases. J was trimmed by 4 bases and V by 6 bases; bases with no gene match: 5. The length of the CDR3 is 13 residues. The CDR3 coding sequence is TGTGCCAGCAGAGAGACAGGGAGCTATGGCTACACCTTC. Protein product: CASRETGSYGYTF.

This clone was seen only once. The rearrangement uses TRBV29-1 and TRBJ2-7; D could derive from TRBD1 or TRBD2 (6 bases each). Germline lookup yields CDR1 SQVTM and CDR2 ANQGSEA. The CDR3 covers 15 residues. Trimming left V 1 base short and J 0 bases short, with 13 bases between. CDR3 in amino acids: CSVEAGDRSSYEQYF. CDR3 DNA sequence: TGCAGCGTTGAAGCGGGAGACAGGAGCTCCTACGAGCAGTACTTC.